This T cell receptor beta chain appears in the sequencing data of a study of CD8 T cells in ankylosing spondylitis. TCRdb recomputed calls from the 5' RACE reads with MiXCR, one row per CDR3 protein. This table has hundreds of thousands of distinct CDR3 sequences, approximately 26% appearing once. Study results and caveats: Reports say disease-linked clones showed up significantly more in matched ankylosing spondylitis synovial fluid. Certain motif variants had earlier appeared in reactive arthritis synovial fluid and blood. What appeared characteristic of ankylosing spondylitis blood was a TCR beta motif of 7 or 8 highly homologous variants.

This clonotype was picked up a small number of times. The antigen is unknown. From germline, CDR1 is LGHDT and CDR2 YNNKEL (reference sequence). V lost 3 bases and J lost 2; bases outside the gene matches: 7. CDR3 size: 16 residues. Sequencing was carried out using blood, either unsorted or a sorted T cell fraction (not recorded which). The receptor's source is a male donor with ankylosing spondylitis. The chain uses TRBV3-1 and TRBJ1-3; 7 bases are shared with TRBD1. CDR3 DNA sequence: TGTGCCAGCAGCCAGAGGCCTACAGGGGCTGGAAACACCATATATTTT. Encoded protein: CASSQRPTGAGNTIYF.